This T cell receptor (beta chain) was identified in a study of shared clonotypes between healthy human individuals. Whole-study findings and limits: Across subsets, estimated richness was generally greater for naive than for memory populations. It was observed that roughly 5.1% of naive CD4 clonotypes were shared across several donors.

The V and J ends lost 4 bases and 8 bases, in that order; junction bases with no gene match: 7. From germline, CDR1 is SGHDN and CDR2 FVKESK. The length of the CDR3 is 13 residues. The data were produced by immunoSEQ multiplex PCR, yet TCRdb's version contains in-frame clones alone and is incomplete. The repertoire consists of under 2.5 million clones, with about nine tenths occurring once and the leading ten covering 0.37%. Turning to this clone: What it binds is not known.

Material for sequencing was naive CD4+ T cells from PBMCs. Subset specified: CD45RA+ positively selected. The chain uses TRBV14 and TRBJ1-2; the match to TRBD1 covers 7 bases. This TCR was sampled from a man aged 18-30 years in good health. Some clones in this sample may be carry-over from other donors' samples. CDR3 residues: CASSPQGSGGYTF. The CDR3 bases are TGTGCCAGCAGCCCACAGGGGTCCGGAGGCTACACCTTC. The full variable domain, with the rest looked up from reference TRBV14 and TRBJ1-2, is EAGVTQFPSHSVIEKGQTVTLRCDPISGHDNLYWYRRVMGKEIKFLLHFVKESKQDESGMPNNRFLAERTGGTYSTLKVQPAELEDSGVYFCASSPQGSGGYTFGSGTRLTVV.